These 22 T cell receptor beta chains were sequenced from one sample in a study of siplizumab effects on memory and regulatory T cells. Clones were sequenced by immunoSEQ multiplex PCR, and TCRdb holds only the in-frame ones, with some missing. The repertoire consists of about 91,000 clones, with approximately 97% occurring once and the leading ten covering less than 0.035%. The sequenced material came from naive CD4+ T cells sorted from blood. These receptors were collected from a human donor in good health.

The chain joins TRBV5-4 to TRBJ2-3, with TRBD2 matching over 11 bases. After removal of 0 bases from V and 5 bases from J, the junction contained 5 bases not matched to a gene. The germline V gene has CDR1 SGHNT and CDR2 YYREEE (reference sequence). This CDR3 has 16 residues. The CDR3 coding sequence is TGTGCCAGCAGCTTGGTCCTAGCGGGGGGTAGAGATACGCAGTATTTT. Protein: CASSLVLAGGRDTQYF.

This chain uses TRBV30 with TRBJ1-5; 10 nucleotides align to TRBD1. CDR1 is GTSNPN and CDR2 is SVGIG in the germline V gene (reference sequence). CDR3 length: 16 amino acids. V was pared by 5 bases and J by 6 bases, with 13 bases of the junction left unmatched. The CDR3 reads CAWREIGTGDAQPQHF. The DNA for the CDR3 is TGTGCCTGGCGCGAGATCGGGACAGGGGATGCTCAGCCCCAGCATTTT. The full variable domain, its missing parts supplied by reference TRBV30 and TRBJ1-5, is SQTIHQWPATLVQPVGSPLSLECTVEGTSNPNLYWYRQAAGRGLQLLFYSVGIGQISSEVPQNLSASRPQDRQFILSSKKLLLSDSGFYLCAWREIGTGDAQPQHFGDGTRLSIL.

The rearrangement joins TRBV6-6 to TRBJ1-5; maybe TRBD1 (6 bases). The germline V gene encodes CDR1 MNHNY and CDR2 SVGAGI (reference sequence). V was cut by 0 bases and J by 5 bases, with 14 bases left in between. The CDR3 has 16 residues. The CDR3, as DNA: TGTGCCAGCAGTTACTCGATCCGAAGGGGGGATCAGCCCCAGCATTTT. Residues: CASSYSIRRGDQPQHF.

The chain is built from TRBV11-3 and TRBJ2-1, with TRBD1 matching over 8 bases. Trimming took 5 bases from V and 7 from J; bases not matched to a gene: 1. Germline-derived CDR1 and CDR2 are SGHNT and YENEEA. The CDR3 runs to 12 residues. The CDR3 nucleotides are TGTGCCAGCAGCCGGGACAGGAATGAGCAGTTCTTC. It yields the protein CASSRDRNEQFF.

CDR3 sequence reads: CASSPLTGYNSPLHF. The CDR3 DNA reads TGTGCCAGCAGCCCCCTGACGGGATATAATTCACCCCTCCACTTT. The chain recombines TRBV7-9 with TRBJ1-6; D unresolved. CDR3 size: 15 residues. Germline lookup yields CDR1 SEHNR and CDR2 FQNEAQ (reference sequence). V was pared by 5 bases and J by 4 bases, with 12 bases between.

The chain has TRBV4-2 and TRBJ2-7; no firm D call. CDR3 length: 15 amino acids. V was shortened by 1 base and J by 3 bases, with 13 bases between the two germline ends. In germline, CDR1 is LGHNA, CDR2 YNFKEQ. The CDR3 loop is CASSQGASGVYEQYF. CDR3 DNA: TGTGCCAGCAGCCAAGGTGCATCCGGAGTCTACGAGCAGTACTTC.

The sample holds one count of this clone. This rearrangement joins TRBV5-1 to TRBJ2-3; 9 nucleotides agree with TRBD2. The CDR3 has 15 amino acids. Trimming took 7 bases from V and 5 from J; bases not matched to a gene: 11. Germline CDR1 is SGHRS and CDR2 is YFSETQ. In nucleotides, the CDR3 is TGCGCCAGCCGCTCAGCGGGGGGCCGTGGAGATACGCAGTATTTT. It is translated as CASRSAGGRGDTQYF.

The rearrangement joins TRBV6-5 to TRBJ1-5; no reliable D call. Germline V gives CDR1 MNHEY, CDR2 SVGAGI. The CDR3 runs to 15 residues. The V and J ends lost 4 bases and 1 base respectively, with 11 bases between them. CDR3 sequence (DNA): TGTGCCAGCAGTTCGAGCCCCGGGAGCAATCAGCCCCAGCATTTT. Translation gives CASSSSPGSNQPQHF.

The chain is built from TRBV7-3 and TRBJ1-5, with D tentatively TRBD1 (5 bases). Germline-derived CDR1 and CDR2 are SGHTA and FQGTGA. This CDR3 contains 15 residues. V was pared by 5 bases and J by 2 bases, with 13 bases between. The CDR3 is CASSPTGGGNQPQHF. For the CDR3, the DNA is TGTGCCAGCAGCCCCACTGGGGGGGGCAATCAGCCCCAGCATTTT.

V and J are TRBV19 and TRBJ2-7, with 7 bases matching TRBD1. This CDR3 is 13 amino acids long. CDR1 is LNHDA, CDR2 SQIVND, per germline (reference sequence). The J segment lost 2 bases and the V segment lost 6 bases, leaving 4 bases of the junction unmatched. CDR3 residues: CASRQGLTYEQYF. The CDR3 coding sequence is TGTGCCAGTAGACAGGGGCTGACCTACGAGCAGTACTTC.

The chain combines TRBV5-1 with TRBJ1-1; D gene ambiguous. CDR1 is SGHRS, CDR2 YFSETQ, per germline. The ends were cut back, 1 base at V and 6 bases at J, with 10 bases in the middle. The CDR3 is made up of 13 amino acids. CDR3 in DNA: TGCGCCAGCAGCTTGTCCTGGGCAGCTGAAGCTTTCTTT. Its protein is CASSLSWAAEAFF. The whole variable domain, remainder taken from reference TRBV5-1 and TRBJ1-1, is KAGVTQTPRYLIKTRGQQVTLSCSPISGHRSVSWYQQTPGQGLQFLFEYFSETQRNKGNFPGRFSGRQFSNSRSEMNVSTLELGDSALYLCASSLSWAAEAFFGQGTRLTVV.

The V call is TRBV10-3, the J call TRBJ1-6; D unresolved. There are 14 residues in the CDR3. V lost 0 bases and J lost 10, with 10 bases in between. Germline CDR1 reads ENHRY; CDR2 reads SYGVKD. CDR3 in DNA: TGTGCCATCAGTGAGTCGAGGGTAAGATCACCCCTCCACTTT. It codes for CAISESRVRSPLHF.

The chain combines TRBV29-1 with TRBJ1-2; D is possibly TRBD1 (6 bases). This CDR3 region has 12 residues. Trimming left V 3 bases short and J 5 bases short, with 10 bases between. From germline, CDR1 is SQVTM and CDR2 ANQGSEA. CDR3 loop: CSVEGRGYGYTF. CDR3 in DNA: TGCAGCGTTGAGGGCAGGGGTTATGGCTACACCTTC.

This clone was seen a handful of times. The genes are TRBV6-1 and TRBJ2-7; a weak D match, TRBD2 (7 bases). V was pared by 0 bases and J by 6 bases, with 15 bases between. The CDR3 contains 15 residues. The germline V gene has CDR1 MNHNS and CDR2 SASEGT. Here the CDR3 reads CASSEARGAGAEQYF. The CDR3 DNA reads TGTGCCAGCAGTGAAGCGAGGGGGGCGGGGGCCGAGCAGTACTTC.

This chain uses TRBV6-5 with TRBJ1-2, with a tentative D call TRBD1 (6 bases). The CDR3 consists of 13 residues. Germline values: CDR1 MNHEY, CDR2 SVGAGI. Trimming stripped 6 bases from V and 2 bases from J, with 10 bases between. The CDR3 spells CASSLDSNYGYTF. The CDR3 bases are TGTGCCAGCAGCCTGGACAGCAACTATGGCTACACCTTC.

V and J are TRBV6-5 and TRBJ2-3; D remains ambiguous. The V and J ends lost 8 bases and 7 bases respectively, with 16 bases between them. The CDR3 length is 13 residues. The germline gives CDR1 MNHEY, CDR2 SVGAGI. CDR3 protein: CASRQTLAYTQYF. In DNA, the CDR3 is TGTGCCAGCCGACAAACATTGGCCTATACGCAGTATTTT.

As DNA, the CDR3 is TGTGCCAGCAGTGACCCCGGACGACTTACCTACGAGCAGTACTTC. Residues: CASSDPGRLTYEQYF. The J gene is TRBJ2-7, the V gene TRBV28; D gene ambiguous. The CDR3 runs to 15 residues. The V gene lost 5 bases and the J gene lost 2 bases, with 16 bases spanning the gap. The V gene's germline CDR1 is MDHEN and CDR2 SYDVKM.

This clone appeared once. The gene calls are TRBV28 and TRBJ1-2, with 10 bases identical to TRBD1. CDR3 length: 15 residues. CDR1 is MDHEN, CDR2 SYDVKM, per germline. With 8 bases clipped from V and 3 bases from J, the junction kept 9 bases outside the gene matches. Here the CDR3 reads CASVSTGGADYGYTF. The CDR3 DNA is TGTGCCAGCGTCTCGACAGGGGGCGCGGACTATGGCTACACCTTC.

The chain employs TRBV2 and TRBJ1-1; D is possibly TRBD1 (5 bases). The CDR3 contains 13 residues. The V gene's germline CDR1 is SNHLY and CDR2 FYNNEI. The V end was cut by 8 bases, the J end by 1 base, with 11 bases between. CDR3 loop: CASARQKNTEAFF. DNA of the CDR3: TGTGCCAGCGCGAGACAGAAGAACACTGAAGCTTTCTTT. Looking up the rest from reference TRBV2 and TRBJ1-1 gives the full variable domain: EPEVTQTPSHQVTQMGQEVILRCVPISNHLYFYWYRQILGQKVEFLVSFYNNEISEKSEIFDDQFSVERPDGSNFTLKIRSTKLEDSAMYFCASARQKNTEAFFGQGTRLTVV.

The V and J genes are TRBV11-2 and TRBJ2-7; D may match TRBD1 or TRBD2 (5 bases each). The CDR3 extends over 14 amino acids. V was trimmed by 3 bases and J by 7 bases, leaving 16 bases between them. Germline V gene lookup returns CDR1 SGHAT and CDR2 FQNNGV. The CDR3 reads CASSLGTRREEQYF. Here the CDR3 DNA reads TGTGCCAGCAGCTTGGGGACGCGCCGGGAAGAGCAGTACTTC.

The genes are TRBV7-3 and TRBJ2-3, with D maybe TRBD2 (5 bases). Per germline, CDR1 SGHTA and CDR2 FQGTGA. The V end lost 5 bases, the J end lost 2 bases, and 11 bases lay between the germline ends. The CDR3 is made up of 14 amino acids. In DNA, the CDR3 is TGTGCCAGCAGCCCCGGACTGTCCACAGATACGCAGTATTTT. Protein sequence: CASSPGLSTDTQYF.

This chain links TRBV4-1 with TRBJ1-5; D uncertain. Trimming cost V 2 bases and J 2 bases, with 7 bases left between them. The CDR3 consists of 14 residues. Germline assignment: CDR1 MGHRA and CDR2 YSYEKL. The CDR3 coding sequence is TGCGCCAGCAGCCAACTTCCTGGCAATCAGCCCCAGCATTTT. Amino acid sequence: CASSQLPGNQPQHF.